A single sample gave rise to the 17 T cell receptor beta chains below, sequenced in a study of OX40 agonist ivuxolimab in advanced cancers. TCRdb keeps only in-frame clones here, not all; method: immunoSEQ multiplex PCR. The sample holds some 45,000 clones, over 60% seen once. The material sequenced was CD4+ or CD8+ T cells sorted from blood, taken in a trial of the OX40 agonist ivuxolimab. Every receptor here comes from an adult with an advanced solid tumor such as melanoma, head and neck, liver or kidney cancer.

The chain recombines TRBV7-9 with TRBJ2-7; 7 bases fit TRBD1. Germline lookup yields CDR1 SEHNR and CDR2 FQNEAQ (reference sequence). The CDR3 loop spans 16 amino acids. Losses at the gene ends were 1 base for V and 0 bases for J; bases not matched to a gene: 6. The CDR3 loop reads CASSLGRDRLSYEQYF. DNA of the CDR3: TGTGCCAGCAGCTTAGGTCGGGACAGACTCTCCTACGAGCAGTACTTC.

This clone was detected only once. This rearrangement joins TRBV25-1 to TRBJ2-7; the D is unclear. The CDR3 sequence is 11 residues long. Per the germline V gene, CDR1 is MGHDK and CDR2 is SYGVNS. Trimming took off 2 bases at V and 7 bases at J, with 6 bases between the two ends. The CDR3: CASSETSEQYF. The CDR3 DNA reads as TGTGCCAGCAGTGAAACGTCGGAGCAGTACTTC.

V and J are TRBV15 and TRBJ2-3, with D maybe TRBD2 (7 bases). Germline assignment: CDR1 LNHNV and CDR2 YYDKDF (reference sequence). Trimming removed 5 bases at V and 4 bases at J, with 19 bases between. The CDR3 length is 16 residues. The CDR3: CATSGGETGYADTQYF. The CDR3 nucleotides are TGTGCCACCAGCGGGGGGGAGACAGGTTACGCAGATACGCAGTATTTT.

This CDR3 is CASSLGRGGWGLEQYF. As DNA, the CDR3 is TGTGCCAGCAGCTTAGGCCGGGGAGGATGGGGTTTGGAGCAGTACTTC. This chain links TRBV7-1 with TRBJ2-7; tentative D call: TRBD2 (6 bases). TRBV7-1 counts as an open reading frame of uncertain function. The CDR3 contains 16 residues. Trimming pared 4 bases from V and 7 bases from J, leaving 23 bases between.

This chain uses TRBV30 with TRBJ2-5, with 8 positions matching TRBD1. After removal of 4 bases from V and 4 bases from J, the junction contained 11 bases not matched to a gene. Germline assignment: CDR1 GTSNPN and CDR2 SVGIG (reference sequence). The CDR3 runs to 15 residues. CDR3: CAWTAGAGGIETQYF. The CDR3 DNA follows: TGTGCCTGGACTGCCGGGGCAGGGGGCATAGAGACCCAGTACTTC.

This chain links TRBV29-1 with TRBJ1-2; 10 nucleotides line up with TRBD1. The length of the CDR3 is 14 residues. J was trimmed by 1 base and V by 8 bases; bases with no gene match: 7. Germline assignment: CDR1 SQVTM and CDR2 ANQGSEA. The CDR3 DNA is TGCAGCTTTGGGGGACAGGGGAATAACTATGGCTACACCTTC. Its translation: CSFGGQGNNYGYTF.

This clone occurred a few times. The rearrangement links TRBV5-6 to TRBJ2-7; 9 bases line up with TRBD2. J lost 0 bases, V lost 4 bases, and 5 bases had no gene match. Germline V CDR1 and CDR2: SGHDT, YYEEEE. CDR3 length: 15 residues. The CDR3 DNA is TGTGCCAGCAGCCCTGCGGGACTAGCCTCCTACGAGCAGTACTTC. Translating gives CASSPAGLASYEQYF.

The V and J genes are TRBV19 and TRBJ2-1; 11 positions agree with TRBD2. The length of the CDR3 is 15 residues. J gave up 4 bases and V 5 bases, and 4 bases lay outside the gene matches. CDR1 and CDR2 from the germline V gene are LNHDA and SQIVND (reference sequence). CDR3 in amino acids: CASSLGLADYNEQFF. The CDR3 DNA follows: TGTGCCAGTAGTTTGGGACTAGCGGATTACAATGAGCAGTTCTTC.

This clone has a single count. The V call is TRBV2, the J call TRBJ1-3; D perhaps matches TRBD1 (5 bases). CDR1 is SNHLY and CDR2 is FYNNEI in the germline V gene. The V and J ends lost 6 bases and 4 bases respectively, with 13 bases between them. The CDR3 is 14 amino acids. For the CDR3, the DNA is TGTGCCAGCAGAGGGAGGGGCGCAGGAAACACCATATATTTT. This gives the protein CASRGRGAGNTIYF.

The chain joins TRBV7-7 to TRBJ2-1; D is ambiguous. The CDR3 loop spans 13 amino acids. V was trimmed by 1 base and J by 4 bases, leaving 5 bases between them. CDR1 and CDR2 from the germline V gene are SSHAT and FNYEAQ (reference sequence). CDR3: CASSLERYNEQFF. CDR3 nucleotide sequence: TGTGCCAGCAGCTTAGAACGGTACAATGAGCAGTTCTTC.

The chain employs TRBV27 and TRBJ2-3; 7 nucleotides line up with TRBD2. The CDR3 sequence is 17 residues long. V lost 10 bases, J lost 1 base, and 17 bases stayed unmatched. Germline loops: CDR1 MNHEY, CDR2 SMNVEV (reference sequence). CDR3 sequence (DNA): TGTGCCACGGTGATGGTTGGAGCGGGATACGGCACAGATACGCAGTATTTT. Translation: CATVMVGAGYGTDTQYF.

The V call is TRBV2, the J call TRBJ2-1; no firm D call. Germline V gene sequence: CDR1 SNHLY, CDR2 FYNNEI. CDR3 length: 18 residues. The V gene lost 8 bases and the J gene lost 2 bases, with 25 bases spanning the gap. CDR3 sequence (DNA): TGTGCCAGCTACCCCGCCGCCTTGGCGTACGCCACCTACAATGAGCAGTTCTTC. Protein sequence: CASYPAALAYATYNEQFF.

DNA of the CDR3: TGTGCCAGTAGTATAGATCGGAACAATGAGCAGTTCTTC. This translates into CASSIDRNNEQFF. The rearrangement uses TRBV19 and TRBJ2-1; D call uncertain. Looked up from germline, CDR1 is LNHDA and CDR2 is SQIVND (reference sequence). The V end was cut by 0 bases, the J end by 5 bases, with 5 bases between. The CDR3 extends over 13 amino acids.

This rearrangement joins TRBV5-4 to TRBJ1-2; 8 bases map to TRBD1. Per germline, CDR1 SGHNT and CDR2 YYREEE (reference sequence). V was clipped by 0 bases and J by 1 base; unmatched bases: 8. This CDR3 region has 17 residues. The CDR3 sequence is CASSLGIGTGNNYGYTF. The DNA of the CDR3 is TGTGCCAGCAGCTTGGGAATCGGGACAGGAAATAACTATGGCTACACCTTC.

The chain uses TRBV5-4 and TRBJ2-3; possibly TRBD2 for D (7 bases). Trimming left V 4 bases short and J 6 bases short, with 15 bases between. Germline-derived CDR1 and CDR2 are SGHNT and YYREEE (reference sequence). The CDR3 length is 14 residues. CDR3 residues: CASSPSRGADTQYF. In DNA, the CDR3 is TGTGCCAGCAGCCCTTCCCGGGGGGCCGATACGCAGTATTTT.

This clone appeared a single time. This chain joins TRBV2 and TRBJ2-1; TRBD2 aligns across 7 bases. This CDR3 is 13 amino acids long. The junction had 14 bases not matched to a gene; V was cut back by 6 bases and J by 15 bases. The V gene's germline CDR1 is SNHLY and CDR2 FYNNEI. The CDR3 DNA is TGTGCCAGCAGCCCAATGGTGGCGGGAGCGCTGTTCTTC. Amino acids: CASSPMVAGALFF.

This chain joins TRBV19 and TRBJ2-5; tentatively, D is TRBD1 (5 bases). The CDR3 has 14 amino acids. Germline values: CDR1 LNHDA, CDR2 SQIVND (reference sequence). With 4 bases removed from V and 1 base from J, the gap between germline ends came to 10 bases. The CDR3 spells CASSRTGVQETQYF. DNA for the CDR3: TGTGCCAGTAGTAGAACAGGTGTCCAAGAGACCCAGTACTTC.